The 8 T cell receptor beta chains reported below all come from one sample, sequenced in a study of Graves' ophthalmopathy and Graves' hyperthyroidism. TCR beta CDR3 amplification used RNA transcripts. First-round RT-PCR relied on HTBI primers, and a second-round multiplex PCR came next. TCRdb re-called the multiplex PCR reads with MiXCR, one entry per CDR3 protein. The repertoire holds around 400,000 distinct CDR3 sequences, with 21% as singletons. Sequenced: peripheral blood. The receptors originated from a young woman with stable Graves' hyperthyroidism.

This clonotype was counted at least ten times. The V call is TRBV25-1, the J call TRBJ2-7, with 8 bases matching TRBD1. The CDR3 loop spans 16 amino acids. V dropped 0 bases and J dropped 1; count of bases not matched to a gene: 5. Per the germline V gene, CDR1 is MGHDK and CDR2 is SYGVNS. CDR3 loop: CASSEYKDRDSYEQYF. The CDR3 DNA reads TGTGCCAGCAGTGAATACAAGGACAGGGATTCCTACGAGCAGTACTTC.

There are many counts of this clonotype. The chain is built from TRBV11-2 and TRBJ2-5, with 8 bases lining up with TRBD1. This CDR3 is built from 15 residues. After removal of 4 bases from V and 5 bases from J, the junction contained 9 bases not matched to a gene. Germline V gives CDR1 SGHAT, CDR2 FQNNGV. This CDR3 is CASSSPTGVEETQYF. DNA for the CDR3: TGTGCCAGCAGCTCCCCGACAGGGGTAGAGGAGACCCAGTACTTC.

This clonotype has ten or more counts. The chain uses TRBV28 and TRBJ1-6; D not certain. Between the trimmed V and J ends, which lost 4 bases and 10 bases, there was a span of 17 bases. In germline, CDR1 is MDHEN, CDR2 SYDVKM. The CDR3 has 15 amino acids. Here the CDR3 DNA reads TGTGCCAGCAGTTACCGGAGTCTGGATCCCTCACCCCTCCACTTT. This encodes CASSYRSLDPSPLHF.

In this sample, this clonotype turned up many times. This chain joins TRBV24-1 and TRBJ2-2; D possibly matches TRBD1 or TRBD2 (5 bases each). The germline V gene has CDR1 KGHDR and CDR2 SFDVKD. Trimming took off 4 bases at V and 5 bases at J, with 13 bases between the two ends. The CDR3 runs to 15 residues. DNA for the CDR3: TGTGCCACCAGTGAGCGGCAGGGAGAGACCGGGGAGCTGTTTTTT. Amino acids: CATSERQGETGELFF.

Remarks on this clonotype: A read error may account for a junction end that differs from germline. The chain couples TRBV29-1 to TRBJ2-4; 12 bases align to TRBD2. The CDR3 totals 16 residues. CDR1 and CDR2 (germline): SQVTM, ANQGSEA. This chain's CDR3 is CSVVYTSGRLKNIKYF. The CDR3 DNA sequence: TGCAGCGTTGTTTATACTAGCGGGAGGCTGAAAAACATTAAGTACTTC.

This clonotype was detected many times. This chain uses TRBV11-1 with TRBJ1-5; D not certain. The V gene lost 2 bases and the J gene lost 7 bases, with 9 bases spanning the gap. This CDR3 has 13 amino acids. Per the germline V gene, CDR1 is SGHAT and CDR2 is FQDESV (reference sequence). CDR3 region: CASSLFRGQPQHF. The DNA of the CDR3 is TGTGCCAGCAGCTTATTTCGTGGCCAGCCCCAGCATTTT.

The table lists this clonotype with many counts. The rearrangement links TRBV11-2 to TRBJ1-2; no firm D call. V was clipped by 1 base and J by 5 bases, with 17 bases between them. The CDR3 is 16 amino acids. Germline CDR1 reads SGHAT; CDR2 reads FQNNGV. The CDR3: CASSLVGRSSYYGYTF. The CDR3 DNA is TGTGCCAGCAGCTTAGTCGGGCGGAGTTCCTATTATGGCTACACCTTC.

This clonotype occurred many times. V gene TRBV20-1 combines with J gene TRBJ1-1; D may be TRBD1 (5 bases). The CDR3 is made up of 15 amino acids. The germline CDR1 and CDR2 sequences are DFQATT and SNEGSKA (reference sequence). V gave up 1 base and J gave up 6 bases, with 18 bases separating them. This CDR3 reads CSARVRGRTIAEAFF. CDR3 coding DNA: TGCAGTGCTAGAGTACGGGGACGGACGATCGCTGAAGCTTTCTTT.